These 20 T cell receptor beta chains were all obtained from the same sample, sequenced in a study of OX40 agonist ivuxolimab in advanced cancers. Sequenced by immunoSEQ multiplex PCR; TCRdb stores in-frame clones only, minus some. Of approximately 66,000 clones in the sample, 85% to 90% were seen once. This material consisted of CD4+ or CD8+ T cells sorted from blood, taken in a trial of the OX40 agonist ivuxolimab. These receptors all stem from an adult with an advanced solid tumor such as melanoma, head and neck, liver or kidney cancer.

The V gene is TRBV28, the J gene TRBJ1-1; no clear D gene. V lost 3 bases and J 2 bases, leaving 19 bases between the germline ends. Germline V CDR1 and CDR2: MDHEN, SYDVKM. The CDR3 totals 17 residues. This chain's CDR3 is CASSFQLRVQPNTEAFF. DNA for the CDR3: TGTGCCAGCAGTTTTCAACTTCGCGTACAACCTAACACTGAAGCTTTCTTT.

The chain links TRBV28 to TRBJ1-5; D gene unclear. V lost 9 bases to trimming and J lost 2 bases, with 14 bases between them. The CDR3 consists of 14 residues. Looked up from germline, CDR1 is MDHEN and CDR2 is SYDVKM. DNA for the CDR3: TGTGCCAGTTGGCCGCAGGCAGGCAATCAGCCCCAGCATTTT. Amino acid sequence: CASWPQAGNQPQHF.

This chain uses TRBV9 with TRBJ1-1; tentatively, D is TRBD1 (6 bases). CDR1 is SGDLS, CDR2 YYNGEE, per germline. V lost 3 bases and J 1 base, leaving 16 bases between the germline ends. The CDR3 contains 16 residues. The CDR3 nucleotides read TGTGCCAGCAGCGGGGATTTACAGGGTCCGAACACTGAAGCTTTCTTT. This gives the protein CASSGDLQGPNTEAFF.

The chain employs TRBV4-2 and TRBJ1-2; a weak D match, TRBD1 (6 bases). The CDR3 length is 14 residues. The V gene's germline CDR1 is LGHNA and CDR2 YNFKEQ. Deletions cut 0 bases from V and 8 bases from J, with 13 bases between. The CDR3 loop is CASSQDLGGWGYTF. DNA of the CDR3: TGTGCCAGCAGCCAAGACCTAGGGGGATGGGGCTACACCTTC.

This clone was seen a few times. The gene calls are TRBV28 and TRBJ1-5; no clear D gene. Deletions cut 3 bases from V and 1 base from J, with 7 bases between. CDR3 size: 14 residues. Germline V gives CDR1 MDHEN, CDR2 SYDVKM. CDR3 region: CASSFPGSNQPQHF. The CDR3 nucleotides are TGTGCCAGCAGTTTCCCGGGGAGCAATCAGCCCCAGCATTTT.

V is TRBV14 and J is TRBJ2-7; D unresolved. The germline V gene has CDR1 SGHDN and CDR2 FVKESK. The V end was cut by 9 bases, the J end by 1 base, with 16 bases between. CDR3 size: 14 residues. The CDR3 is CASRATGLSYEQYF. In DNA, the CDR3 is TGTGCCAGTAGGGCGACGGGCCTTTCCTACGAGCAGTACTTC. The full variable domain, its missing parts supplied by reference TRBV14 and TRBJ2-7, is EAGVTQFPSHSVIEKGQTVTLRCDPISGHDNLYWYRRVMGKEIKFLLHFVKESKQDESGMPNNRFLAERTGGTYSTLKVQPAELEDSGVYFCASRATGLSYEQYFGPGTRLTVT.

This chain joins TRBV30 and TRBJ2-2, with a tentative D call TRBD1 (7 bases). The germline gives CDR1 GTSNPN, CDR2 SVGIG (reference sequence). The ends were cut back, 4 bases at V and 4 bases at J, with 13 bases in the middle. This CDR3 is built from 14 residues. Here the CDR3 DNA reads TGTGCCTGGAATATCCAGGGGGGCACCGGGGAGCTGTTTTTT. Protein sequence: CAWNIQGGTGELFF.

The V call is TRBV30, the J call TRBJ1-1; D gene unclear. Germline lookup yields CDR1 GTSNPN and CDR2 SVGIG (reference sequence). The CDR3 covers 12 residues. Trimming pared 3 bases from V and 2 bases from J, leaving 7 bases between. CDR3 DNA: TGTGCCTGGAGGGGGATTAACACTGAAGCTTTCTTT. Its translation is CAWRGINTEAFF.

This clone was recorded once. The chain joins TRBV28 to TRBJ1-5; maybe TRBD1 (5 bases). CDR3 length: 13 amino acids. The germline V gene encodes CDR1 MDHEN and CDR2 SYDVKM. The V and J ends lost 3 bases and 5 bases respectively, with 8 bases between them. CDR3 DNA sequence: TGTGCCAGCAGTTTGGGAGGGGATCAGCCCCAGCATTTT. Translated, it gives CASSLGGDQPQHF.

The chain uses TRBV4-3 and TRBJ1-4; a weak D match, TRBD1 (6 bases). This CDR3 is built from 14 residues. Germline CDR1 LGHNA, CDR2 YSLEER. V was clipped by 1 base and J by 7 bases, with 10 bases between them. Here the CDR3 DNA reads TGCGCCAGCAGCCAAGGTCAGGGGCTTGAAAAACTGTTTTTT. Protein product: CASSQGQGLEKLFF.

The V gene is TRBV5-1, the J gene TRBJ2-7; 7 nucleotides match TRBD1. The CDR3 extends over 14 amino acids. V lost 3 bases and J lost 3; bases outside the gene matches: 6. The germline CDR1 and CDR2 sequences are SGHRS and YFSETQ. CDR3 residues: CASSSPGQSYEQYF. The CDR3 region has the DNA TGCGCCAGCAGCTCTCCGGGACAGAGCTACGAGCAGTACTTC.

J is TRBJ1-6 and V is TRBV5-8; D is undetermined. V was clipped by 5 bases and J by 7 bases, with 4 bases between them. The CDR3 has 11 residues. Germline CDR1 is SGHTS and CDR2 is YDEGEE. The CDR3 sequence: CASSINSPLHF. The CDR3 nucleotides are TGTGCCAGCAGTATCAATTCACCCCTCCACTTT.

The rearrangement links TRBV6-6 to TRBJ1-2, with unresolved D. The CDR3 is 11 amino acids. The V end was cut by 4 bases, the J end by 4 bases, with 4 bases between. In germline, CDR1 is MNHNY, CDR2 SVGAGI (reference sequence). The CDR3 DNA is TGTGCCAGCAGTTGGGGCTATGGCTACACCTTC. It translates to CASSWGYGYTF.

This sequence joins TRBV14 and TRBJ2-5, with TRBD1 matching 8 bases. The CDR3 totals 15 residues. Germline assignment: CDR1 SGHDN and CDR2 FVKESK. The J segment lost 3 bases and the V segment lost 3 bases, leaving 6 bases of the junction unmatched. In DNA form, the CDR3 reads TGTGCCAGCAGCCAGGAAAGGACAGGGAAAGAGACCCAGTACTTC. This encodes CASSQERTGKETQYF. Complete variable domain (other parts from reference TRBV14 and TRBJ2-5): EAGVTQFPSHSVIEKGQTVTLRCDPISGHDNLYWYRRVMGKEIKFLLHFVKESKQDESGMPNNRFLAERTGGTYSTLKVQPAELEDSGVYFCASSQERTGKETQYFGPGTRLLVL.

CDR3: CASSILLTGYQPQHF. DNA of the CDR3: TGTGCCAGTAGTATCCTCCTAACAGGTTATCAGCCCCAGCATTTT. The gene calls are TRBV19 and TRBJ1-5; tentatively, D is TRBD1 (5 bases). This CDR3 has 15 amino acids. The germline V and J ends were trimmed by 3 bases and 5 bases, with 14 bases remaining between them. The germline V gene has CDR1 LNHDA and CDR2 SQIVND (reference sequence).

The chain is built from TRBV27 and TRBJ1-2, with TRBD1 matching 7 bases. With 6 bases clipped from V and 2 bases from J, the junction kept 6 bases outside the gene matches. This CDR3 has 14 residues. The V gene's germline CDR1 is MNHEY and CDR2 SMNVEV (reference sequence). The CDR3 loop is CASRGQNRNYGYTF. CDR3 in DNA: TGTGCCAGCAGGGGACAGAATCGGAACTATGGCTACACCTTC.

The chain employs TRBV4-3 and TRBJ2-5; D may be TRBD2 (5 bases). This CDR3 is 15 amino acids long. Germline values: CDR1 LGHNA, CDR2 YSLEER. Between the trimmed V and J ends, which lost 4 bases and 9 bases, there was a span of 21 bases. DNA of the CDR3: TGCGCCAGCAGCCCCGTCTTGACCTACCGGGGAGCCCAGTACTTC. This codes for CASSPVLTYRGAQYF.

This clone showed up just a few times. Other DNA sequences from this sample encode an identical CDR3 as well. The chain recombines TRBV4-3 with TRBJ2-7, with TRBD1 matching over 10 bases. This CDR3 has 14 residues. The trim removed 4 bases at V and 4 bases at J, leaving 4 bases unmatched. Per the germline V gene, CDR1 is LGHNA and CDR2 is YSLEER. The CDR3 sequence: CASSPGTGAYEQYF. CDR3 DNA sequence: TGCGCCAGCAGCCCAGGGACAGGGGCTTACGAGCAGTACTTC.

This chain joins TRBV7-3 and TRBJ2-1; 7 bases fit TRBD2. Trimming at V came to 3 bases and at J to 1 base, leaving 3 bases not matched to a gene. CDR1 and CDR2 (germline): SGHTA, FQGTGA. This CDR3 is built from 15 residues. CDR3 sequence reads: CASSLNGGSYNEQFF. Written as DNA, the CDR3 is TGTGCCAGCAGCTTGAACGGGGGGTCCTACAATGAGCAGTTCTTC.

CDR3 protein: CASTGAVAGGPSYEQYF. CDR3 DNA: TGTGCCAGCACCGGGGCGGTGGCGGGAGGACCCTCCTACGAGCAGTACTTC. The chain combines TRBV28 with TRBJ2-7, with 8 positions matching TRBD2. The CDR3 runs to 17 residues. CDR1 and CDR2 from the germline V gene are MDHEN and SYDVKM. V was pared by 7 bases and J by 0 bases, with 14 bases of the junction left unmatched.